The 5 T cell receptor beta chains given below trace back to one sample, sequenced in a study of long-term antiretroviral therapy in people with HIV. With survey level as its setting, the immunoSEQ assay was v3.0. Assay used: immunoSEQ multiplex PCR; TCRdb lists only in-frame clones, some missing. The sample records 35,000 to 40,000 clones, 75% to 90% being singletons. The sequences come from unsorted PBMCs, collected 1.5 years after starting antiretroviral therapy. The receptors come from a man younger than 35 with HIV.

This chain joins TRBV10-3 and TRBJ1-1; D gene uncertain. Germline lookup yields CDR1 ENHRY and CDR2 SYGVKD. This CDR3 has 12 residues. Trimming took 2 bases from V and 11 from J, leaving 12 bases between them. The CDR3 protein is CAISEGGLGAFF. Here the CDR3 DNA reads TGTGCCATCAGTGAGGGAGGGCTGGGGGCTTTCTTT.

The chain carries TRBV19 and TRBJ2-7, with unresolved D. V dropped 3 bases and J dropped 3 bases, with 9 bases sitting between them. From germline, CDR1 is LNHDA and CDR2 SQIVND (reference sequence). The CDR3 has 13 residues. CDR3 coding DNA: TGTGCCAGTAGTATTCGGACCGACTACGAGCAGTACTTC. Protein: CASSIRTDYEQYF.

The chain uses TRBV5-6 and TRBJ1-2; D might be TRBD1 (5 bases). Germline CDR1 reads SGHDT; CDR2 reads YYEEEE. The CDR3 runs 17 residues. Deletions cut 2 bases from V and 3 bases from J, with 20 bases between. The CDR3 spells CASSFTGVAGSYYGYTF. The CDR3 nucleotides read TGTGCCAGCAGCTTTACGGGTGTGGCAGGGAGTTACTATGGCTACACCTTC.

The chain recombines TRBV25-1 with TRBJ2-7, with a tentative D call TRBD2 (6 bases). The CDR3 has 15 residues. V lost 5 bases and J lost 3, with 17 bases in between. Looked up from germline, CDR1 is MGHDK and CDR2 is SYGVNS. This CDR3 is CASSPRGRSFYEQYF. Here the CDR3 DNA reads TGTGCCAGCAGTCCGCGGGGCAGGTCTTTCTACGAGCAGTACTTC.

The chain links TRBV6-5 to TRBJ2-3, with D unresolved. The CDR3 length is 14 residues. V lost 0 bases and J lost 6, with 10 bases in between. Germline assignment: CDR1 MNHEY and CDR2 SVGAGI. The CDR3 nucleotides read TGTGCCAGCAGTTACTCCGTACTCGGCGATACGCAGTATTTT. This gives the protein CASSYSVLGDTQYF.